Listed below are T cell receptor beta chains from one sample, sequenced in a study of blood T cells in healthy people across ages. TCRdb re-derived calls from the 5' RACE reads in MiXCR, one entry per CDR3 protein. There are about 1.5 million distinct CDR3 sequences in the sample; approximately 43% occur only once, and about 4% lies in the top ten. Source material: blood. The receptors shown here come from a woman aged 18-29 years in good health. Both conserved end residues are part of each CDR3. A D gene is named only where the DNA matches it firmly. Expanded clones are given a class, and other clones once, few, many or no size at all.

CDR3 length	J gene	D gene	clone size	V gene	CDR3 protein	CDR3 DNA
15	TRBJ2-5	NA	NA	TRBV18	CASSPQVGNQETQYF	TGTGCCAGCTCACCACAGGTTGGGAACCAAGAGACCCAGTACTTC
15	TRBJ2-3	TRBD1	NA	TRBV6-5	CASSRRQGGLDTQFF	TGTGCCAGCAGCCGGAGACAGGGGGGCTTAGATACGCAGTTTTTT
16	TRBJ1-6	NA	NA	TRBV7-2	CASSLFRDGHNSPLHF	TGTGCCAGCAGCTTATTTAGGGACGGCCATAATTCACCCCTCCACTTT
14	TRBJ2-1	NA	NA	TRBV7-2	CASSVAAAYNEQFF	TGCGCCAGCAGCGTAGCGGCAGCCTACAATGAGCAGTTCTTC
16	TRBJ2-7	TRBD2	NA	TRBV6-2/TRBV6-3	CASSPWTSGAYNEQYF	TGTGCCAGCAGTCCTTGGACTAGCGGGGCCTACAATGAGCAGTACTTC
14	TRBJ2-7	NA	NA	TRBV6-6	CASSYRGSYNEQYF	TGTGCCAGCAGTTACAGGGGATCTTACAATGAACAGTACTTC
15	TRBJ2-1	NA	NA	TRBV20-1	CSAGRLDLSYNEQFF	TGTAGTGCGGGACGACTAGATCTCTCCTACAATGAGCAGTTCTTC
13	TRBJ1-2	NA	NA	TRBV20-1	CSASRNRENGYTF	TGCAGTGCTAGCAGGAATAGGGAAAATGGCTACACCTTC
12	TRBJ2-4	NA	NA	TRBV5-6	CASSFTRTEQYF	TGTGCCAGCAGCTTTACCCGTACGGAGCAGTACTTC
15	TRBJ2-7	TRBD2	NA	TRBV6-5	CVSSYSIAGIYEQYF	TGTGTCAGCAGTTACTCGATAGCGGGTATCTACGAGCAGTACTTC
15	TRBJ1-2	TRBD1	few	TRBV7-2	CASSFGQGATSGYTF	TGTGCCAGCAGCTTCGGACAGGGGGCGACGAGTGGCTACACCTTC
18	TRBJ2-5	TRBD2	NA	TRBV18	CASSPRTSGGVLLETQYF	TGTGCCAGCTCACCGAGGACTAGCGGGGGCGTATTATTAGAGACCCAGTACTTC
14	TRBJ2-5	NA	NA	TRBV2	CASSGWVGQETQYF	TGTGCCAGCAGTGGATGGGTAGGGCAAGAGACCCAGTACTTC
15	TRBJ1-4	NA	NA	TRBV4-3	CASSLIGGPGEKLFF	TGCGCCAGCAGCCTGATCGGGGGCCCGGGGGAAAAACTGTTTTTT
16	TRBJ1-2	TRBD1	NA	TRBV13	CASSRFSGQGGYGYTF	TGTGCCAGCAGCCGATTCTCGGGACAGGGTGGCTATGGCTACACCTTC
12	TRBJ2-1	NA	many	TRBV7-2	CASSPGTGEQFF	TGTGCCAGCAGCCCAGGGACTGGTGAGCAGTTCTTC
16	TRBJ2-7	TRBD1	NA	TRBV4-1	CASSQDEGAGSYEQYF	TGCGCCAGCAGCCAAGATGAGGGGGCCGGCTCCTACGAGCAGTACTTC
13	TRBJ1-6	NA	few	TRBV27	CASSLSDSSPLHF	TGTGCCAGCAGTTTATCAGACAGTTCACCCCTCCACTTT
14	TRBJ1-2	NA	NA	TRBV7-2	CASSPRADVYGYTF	TGTGCCAGCAGCCCCCGGGCCGATGTCTATGGCTACACCTTC
18	TRBJ2-1	TRBD2	NA	TRBV7-8	CASSLIPIGGRTDDEQFF	TGTGCCAGCAGCTTAATCCCCATTGGCGGGAGGACCGACGATGAGCAGTTCTTC
15	TRBJ1-1	TRBD1	few	TRBV10-2	CASSEPDRGGSEAFF	TGCGCCAGCAGTGAGCCGGACAGGGGAGGGTCTGAAGCTTTCTTT
13	TRBJ2-5	NA	NA	TRBV28	CASSLSNRETQYF	TGTGCCAGCAGTTTATCTAATCGGGAGACCCAGTACTTC
13	TRBJ2-1	TRBD2	NA	TRBV7-3	CASSLMLADEQFF	TGTGCCAGCAGCTTAATGCTAGCGGATGAGCAGTTCTTC
16	TRBJ1-6	NA	few	TRBV20-1	CSARDRGSGVNSPLHF	TGCAGTGCTAGAGATCGGGGCTCAGGAGTTAATTCACCCCTCCACTTT
15	TRBJ2-7	TRBD1	many	TRBV7-2	CASSLEGGRSYEQYF	TGTGCCAGCAGCTTAGAAGGGGGCCGGTCCTACGAGCAGTACTTC
15	TRBJ2-5	NA	NA	TRBV4-3	CASSQDPYVRKTQYF	TGCGCCAGCAGCCAAGATCCGTACGTTCGGAAGACCCAGTACTTC
15	TRBJ1-1	NA	NA	TRBV10-3	CAIRDTGTKNTEAFF	TGTGCCATCAGAGACACCGGGACTAAGAACACTGAAGCTTTCTTT
14	TRBJ2-5	NA	NA	TRBV5-1	CASSWGPGQETQYF	TGCGCCAGCAGCTGGGGACCAGGCCAAGAGACCCAGTACTTC
15	TRBJ1-6	TRBD1	NA	TRBV27	CASSQQGAGNSPPHF	TGTGCCAGCAGTCAACAGGGGGCGGGAAATTCACCCCCCCACTTT
14	TRBJ2-7	TRBD1	NA	TRBV23-1	CASPKRDRANEQYF	TGCGCCAGCCCAAAAAGGGACAGGGCGAATGAGCAGTACTTC
12	TRBJ2-7	NA	few	TRBV28	CASSFWGDEQYF	TGTGCCAGCAGTTTCTGGGGGGACGAGCAGTACTTC
15	TRBJ2-3	TRBD2	few	TRBV27	CATHTTSESTDTQYF	TGTGCCACCCACACGACTAGCGAAAGCACAGATACGCAGTATTTT
14	TRBJ2-5	NA	NA	TRBV20-1	CSARGQPVGETQYF	TGCAGTGCTAGAGGGCAGCCAGTAGGAGAGACCCAGTACTTC
16	TRBJ1-5	TRBD1	NA	TRBV10-3	CVISERGQGSNQPQHF	TGTGTCATCAGTGAGCGGGGACAGGGTAGCAATCAGCCCCAGCATTTT
15	TRBJ1-1	NA	few	TRBV6-5	CASSYSTWEVGGAFF	TGTGCCAGCAGTTACTCGACATGGGAAGTTGGTGGAGCTTTCTTT
19	TRBJ2-1	TRBD2	few	TRBV6-2/TRBV6-3	CASSPRTSGRLPSYNEQFF	TGTGCCAGCAGTCCTCGGACTAGCGGGAGGTTACCCTCCTACAATGAGCAGTTCTTC
11	TRBJ2-5	NA	few	TRBV20-1	CSARDDHEQYF	TGCAGTGCTAGAGATGACCATGAGCAGTACTTC
16	TRBJ2-3	NA	NA	TRBV7-8	CASSLGLLRGTDTQYF	TGTGCCAGCAGCCTGGGACTTCTGCGGGGCACAGATACGCAGTATTTT